The TCR beta chain described here comes from a study of human T cells and chemical hapten exposure. Study-level information: Patches with 0.01% DPC went on the upper back, and the tests were read at 6 days. Whole-study results and caveats: Sensitizing to DPC left TCRs with a frequency above 1 in 1000 unaltered. The study found expanded TCRs formed significantly more large CDR3 similarity clusters than controls.

In its sample, this clonotype was seen once. The target antigen is unknown. One entry per CDR3 protein, called by TCRdb with MiXCR from the RACE reads. This sample has 150,000 to 200,000 distinct CDR3 sequences, with about 27% found just once. The CDR3 covers 18 residues. Trimming cost V 4 bases and J 6 bases, with 22 bases left between them. The V gene's germline CDR1 is SGHAT and CDR2 FQNNGV. Time point of the sample: patch test 3, about 24 weeks after DPC sensitization. The treatment is: therapeutic diphenylcyclopropenone sensitization with weekly scalp DPC. Each donor was an alopecia patient between 18 and 70 years of age who qualified for DPC.

This sequence joins TRBV11-2 and TRBJ2-6, with D possibly being TRBD1 or TRBD2 (6 bases each). The TCR comes from a woman younger than 30 with alopecia areata. Some clones in this sample may be carry-over from other donors' samples. The sample was whole blood, taken in connection with sensitization to the hapten diphenylcyclopropenone (DPC). Here the CDR3 DNA reads TGTGCCAGCAGCTATCACGGGGGCGAACGTCTGAAGGCCAACGTCCTGACTTTC. It specifies CASSYHGGERLKANVLTF. The whole variable domain, filled in from reference TRBV11-2 and TRBJ2-6, reads EAGVAQSPRYKIIEKRQSVAFWCNPISGHATLYWYQQILGQGPKLLIQFQNNGVVDDSQLPKDRFSAERLKGVDSTLKIQPAKLEDSAVYLCASSYHGGERLKANVLTFGAGSRLTVL.